This T cell receptor beta chain was sequenced in a study of tumor-infiltrating lymphocytes in primary liver carcinoma. Both RNA and DNA were isolated together from around 20-30 mg of bulk tissue that had not been sorted. Germline V CDR1 and CDR2: MNHEY, SVGAGI. The CDR3 covers 16 residues. The junction had 12 bases not matched to a gene; V was cut back by 5 bases and J by 4 bases. Synthesis of TCR beta cDNA was carried out from about 540 ng total RNA with a constant-region primer. Libraries for TCR beta were built through three nested multiplex PCR rounds, which together made up a slightly modified ARM-PCR procedure. Investigators reported that the first two PCR rounds, at roughly 10 cycles each, used TRBV1-TRBV30 forward primers with a C-beta reverse primer. TCRdb analysed the multiplex PCR reads with MiXCR anew, one entry per CDR3 protein. The top ten clones hold around 9.7% of a sample with 120,000 or so distinct CDR3 sequences, 65% of them seen once.

This clonotype occurred many times. The chain employs TRBV6-5 and TRBJ2-3; TRBD2 agrees at 7 bases. This TCR came from a woman in her sixties or seventies with primary liver carcinoma and hepatitis B virus infection. The sequenced sample was liver tumor tissue from sampling region 1. As to subset: tumor region T1, superior pole. The CDR3 spells CASSELAGVLPDTQYF. CDR3 sequence (DNA): TGTGCCAGCAGTGAACTGGCGGGAGTCCTGCCAGATACGCAGTATTTT.